A single sample gave rise to the 21 T cell receptor beta chains below, sequenced in a study of blood T cell repertoires in COVID-19. Produced via immunoSEQ multiplex PCR; TCRdb's table is partial and in-frame only. The sample shows 300,000 to 400,000 clones, 85% of them seen only once. The sample consisted of peripheral blood. These receptors originate from a human donor in a cohort sampled during active COVID-19.

This chain uses TRBV5-4 with TRBJ1-1; tentative D call: TRBD1 (5 bases). The CDR3 totals 16 residues. V lost 0 bases and J lost 0, with 12 bases in between. Germline CDR1 and CDR2: SGHNT and YYREEE (reference sequence). The CDR3 sequence is CASSLAGGRMNTEAFF. DNA of the CDR3: TGTGCCAGCAGCTTGGCTGGGGGGAGAATGAACACTGAAGCTTTCTTT.

The CDR3 here is CASSVRDAGEKLFF. Here the CDR3 DNA reads TGCGCCAGCAGCGTACGGGACGCGGGGGAAAAACTGTTTTTT. The genes are TRBV5-1 and TRBJ1-4; the D gene is possibly TRBD1 (5 bases). The length of the CDR3 is 14 residues. Germline assignment: CDR1 SGHRS and CDR2 YFSETQ. V was cut by 4 bases and J by 8 bases, with 15 bases left in between.

A note on this clone: This sample includes further DNA sequences coding for the same CDR3. V is TRBV24-1 and J is TRBJ1-1; D not resolved. The CDR3 length is 13 residues. Germline values: CDR1 KGHDR, CDR2 SFDVKD. Trimming pared 4 bases from V and 3 bases from J, leaving 8 bases between. CDR3 sequence reads: CATSDPGYTEAFF. The CDR3 coding sequence is TGTGCCACCAGTGACCCAGGCTACACTGAAGCTTTCTTT.

The V gene is TRBV7-9, the J gene TRBJ2-7, with a tentative D call TRBD2 (6 bases). Germline CDR1 and CDR2: SEHNR and FQNEAQ (reference sequence). This CDR3 spans 17 amino acids. V lost 1 base to trimming and J lost 6 bases, with 22 bases between them. For the CDR3, the DNA is TGTGCCAGCAGCTTAGTCGGCACGGAAATCCGGGGGTGCGAGCAGTACTTC. Encoded protein: CASSLVGTEIRGCEQYF.

The chain is built from TRBV19 and TRBJ2-7; D ambiguous. This CDR3 spans 11 amino acids. Trimming removed 5 bases at V and 2 bases at J, with 4 bases between. In germline, CDR1 is LNHDA, CDR2 SQIVND (reference sequence). The DNA of the CDR3 is TGTGCCAGTAGTCCCGCCTACGAGCAGTACTTC. As protein: CASSPAYEQYF.

The chain couples TRBV7-9 to TRBJ2-3, with 9 bases lining up with TRBD2. This CDR3 contains 15 residues. V lost 3 bases, J lost 4 bases, and 5 bases stayed unmatched. The germline gives CDR1 SEHNR, CDR2 FQNEAQ (reference sequence). The CDR3 coding sequence is TGTGCCAGCAGCTTCGTACTAGCGGGTCCAGATACGCAGTATTTT. This sequence encodes CASSFVLAGPDTQYF.

With regard to this clone: Other nucleotide sequences in the sample specify the same CDR3. The J gene is TRBJ1-1, the V gene TRBV6-1, with D possibly being TRBD1 (5 bases). Germline V gene data show CDR1 as MNHNS and CDR2 as SASEGT. V was trimmed by 2 bases and J by 4 bases, leaving 5 bases between them. The CDR3 has 12 residues. The CDR3 DNA follows: TGTGCCAGCAGTGAACAGGGCACTGAAGCTTTCTTT. Encoded protein: CASSEQGTEAFF.

The gene calls are TRBV19 and TRBJ1-2; TRBD1 matches 11 bases. This CDR3 has 13 residues. Looked up from germline, CDR1 is LNHDA and CDR2 is SQIVND (reference sequence). V was clipped by 7 bases and J by 6 bases; unmatched bases: 4. For the CDR3, the DNA is TGTGCCAGTAATCGGGACAGGGGGAATGGCTACACCTTC. It is translated as CASNRDRGNGYTF. The variable domain in full, with the rest retrieved from reference TRBV19 and TRBJ1-2, is DGGITQSPKYLFRKEGQNVTLSCEQNLNHDAMYWYRQDPGQGLRLIYYSQIVNDFQKGDIAEGYSVSREKKESFPLTVTSAQKNPTAFYLCASNRDRGNGYTFGSGTRLTVV.

The chain recombines TRBV11-3 with TRBJ2-1, with 9 positions matching TRBD2. The V gene end was trimmed by 2 bases and the J gene end by 7 bases; junction bases not matched to a gene: 3. CDR3 length: 14 amino acids. The germline V gene encodes CDR1 SGHNT and CDR2 YENEEA. The CDR3 reads CASSLRTSENEQFF. CDR3 nucleotides: TGTGCCAGCAGCTTACGGACTAGCGAGAATGAGCAGTTCTTC.

The V gene is TRBV24-1, the J gene TRBJ2-3; D possibly corresponds to TRBD2 (6 bases). The CDR3 runs to 20 residues. V dropped 0 bases and J dropped 5 bases, with 26 bases sitting between them. The germline CDR1 and CDR2 sequences are KGHDR and SFDVKD. CDR3 nucleotides: TGTGCCACCAGTGATTTGGCGTTGGGGAGACTCGGGGGAGTGGGAGATACGCAGTATTTT. It codes for CATSDLALGRLGGVGDTQYF.

The chain combines TRBV4-1 with TRBJ2-6; tentative D call: TRBD1 (5 bases). V lost 3 bases to trimming and J lost 0 bases, with 9 bases between them. This CDR3 has 16 amino acids. CDR1 MGHRA and CDR2 YSYEKL come from the germline V gene. CDR3 DNA: TGCGCCAGCAGCCAGGGCACAGGCTCTGGGGCCAACGTCCTGACTTTC. Its translation: CASSQGTGSGANVLTF.

J is TRBJ1-1 and V is TRBV7-9, with 8 bases aligning to TRBD1. CDR3 size: 14 residues. V lost 1 base to trimming and J lost 6 bases; unmatched junction nucleotides: 4. Germline V gives CDR1 SEHNR, CDR2 FQNEAQ (reference sequence). CDR3 sequence reads: CASSLGQGFAEAFF. In DNA form, the CDR3 reads TGTGCCAGCAGCTTAGGACAGGGGTTCGCTGAAGCTTTCTTT.

The V and J genes are TRBV6-4 and TRBJ1-5, with D perhaps matching TRBD1 (5 bases). Trimming removed 5 bases at V and 4 bases at J, with 9 bases between. The germline gives CDR1 MRHNA, CDR2 SNTAGT. The CDR3 has 13 amino acids. Here the CDR3 reads CASSTGVNQPQHF. The CDR3 DNA reads TGTGCCAGCAGTACGGGGGTTAATCAGCCCCAGCATTTT.

The V and J genes are TRBV2 and TRBJ1-1; a possible D gene is TRBD1 (5 bases). Germline loops: CDR1 SNHLY, CDR2 FYNNEI. The V and J ends lost 7 bases and 1 base respectively, with 10 bases between them. The CDR3 has 13 residues. The CDR3 loop is CASTWGPNTEAFF. The CDR3 bases are TGTGCCAGCACATGGGGCCCGAACACTGAAGCTTTCTTT.

The chain links TRBV25-1 to TRBJ2-3; 11 bases map to TRBD1. The V gene's germline CDR1 is MGHDK and CDR2 SYGVNS. The CDR3 is 12 residues long. Trimming removed 8 bases from V and 10 bases from J; junction bases left unmatched: 5. The CDR3 DNA reads as TGTGCCAGCTGGGGGGACAGGGGGGCGCAGTATTTT. It yields the protein CASWGDRGAQYF.

The J gene is TRBJ1-5, the V gene TRBV24-1, with no clear D. The germline gives CDR1 KGHDR, CDR2 SFDVKD. The CDR3 covers 19 residues. V was shortened by 2 bases and J by 1 base, with 20 bases between the two germline ends. This chain's CDR3 is CATSDSRHGRGRSNQPQHF. The DNA of the CDR3 is TGTGCCACCAGTGATTCCCGCCACGGGAGAGGTAGGAGCAATCAGCCCCAGCATTTT.

This chain uses TRBV3-1 (or the pseudogene TRBV3-2) with TRBJ2-7; 8 bases are a match to TRBD1. Germline V gene sequence: CDR1 LGHDT, CDR2 YNNKEL (reference sequence). The CDR3 is made up of 15 amino acids. Unmatched junction bases numbered 5, after V lost 0 bases and J lost 4 bases. The CDR3 region has the DNA TGTGCCAGCAGCCAAGATGAGACAGGGGCTTACGAGCAGTACTTC. This codes for CASSQDETGAYEQYF.

The chain is built from TRBV10-3 and TRBJ1-5, with unresolved D. The V and J ends lost 10 bases and 0 bases respectively, with 13 bases between them. Germline V CDR1 and CDR2: ENHRY, SYGVKD. The CDR3 loop spans 14 amino acids. This CDR3 is CASESGVSNQPQHF. Written as DNA, the CDR3 is TGTGCCAGTGAGTCGGGAGTTAGCAATCAGCCCCAGCATTTT.

The chain has TRBV7-2 and TRBJ2-7; no reliable D call. Germline CDR1 and CDR2: SGHTA and FQGNSA. V lost 5 bases to trimming and J lost 0 bases, with 20 bases between them. This CDR3 comprises 17 residues. CDR3 bases: TGTGCCAGCAGCCCTGGATCAGGTTGGTTATCCTCCTACGAGCAGTACTTC. Protein sequence: CASSPGSGWLSSYEQYF.

The V and J genes are TRBV10-3 and TRBJ1-6, with D perhaps TRBD1 (6 bases). This CDR3 has 14 residues. Trimming removed 7 bases from V and 7 bases from J, with 14 bases in between. Germline V gene data show CDR1 as ENHRY and CDR2 as SYGVKD. Here the CDR3 DNA reads TGTGCCATCAATGACGAGACAGGAAATTCACCCCTCCACTTT. Protein: CAINDETGNSPLHF.

The chain combines TRBV27 with TRBJ1-6; tentatively, D is TRBD1 (6 bases). Germline V CDR1 and CDR2: MNHEY, SMNVEV (reference sequence). V lost 9 bases and J 18 bases, leaving 24 bases between the germline ends. This CDR3 has 13 amino acids. CDR3 in amino acids: CASWTAREAIRHF. CDR3 DNA sequence: TGTGCCAGTTGGACAGCCCGAGAGGCTATCCGCCACTTT.